This TCR beta chain came from a study of blood T cells in healthy people across ages. Study conclusions and caveats: The study found more naive CD4+ cells and higher diversity in long-lived than aged donors. TCR beta diversity tracked closely with naive T cell percentage.

This clonotype was found many times. Its target is unknown. The V segment lost 6 bases and the J segment 3 bases; nucleotides outside the gene matches: 10. Germline CDR1 reads SQVTM; CDR2 reads ANQGSEA. This CDR3 is built from 14 residues. The use of a sample-barcoded 5' primer and a J-beta primer mix characterized a second PCR of 7 to 11 cycles. Using its own MiXCR run on the 5' RACE reads, TCRdb lists one record per CDR3 protein. The sample shows about 1 million distinct CDR3 sequences, approximately 25% of them seen only once. The same data also went into a second study, on T cells of mothers and their children. This second study says: During the second PCR, the M1S primer introduced sample barcodes along with 2-4 random nucleotides. When mothers and children were related, their normalized repertoire overlap, which was always slightly higher, did not differ significantly from that of unrelated pairs.

The receptor comes from a girl aged 2 to 10 in good health. What was sequenced was blood. The chain uses TRBV29-1 and TRBJ2-5, with 7 bases identical to TRBD2. This CDR3 reads CSVGLASGKETQYF. CDR3 bases: TGCAGCGTGGGGCTGGCTAGCGGCAAAGAGACCCAGTACTTC.